Here is one T cell receptor beta chain with its context. Its target is not known. This sample stems from a study of cytomegalovirus exposure and HLA in healthy donors. Regarding the study as a whole: Reportedly, TCR beta sequences accurately predicted HLA-A and HLA-B alleles in most subjects.

13 Jbeta primers and 60 Vbeta primers were used for the PCR. Profiled with immunoSEQ multiplex PCR; TCRdb holds only in-frame clones, not every one. Of about 270,000 clones in the sample, about nine tenths were seen once. This CDR3 comprises 14 residues. The germline CDR1 and CDR2 sequences are MDHEN and SYDVKM. V lost 2 bases and J 3 bases, leaving 11 bases between the germline ends. The material sequenced was PBMCs. The V call is TRBV28, the J call TRBJ2-7; maybe TRBD1 (7 bases). The TCR originated in a man aged 40-55 years in good health and CMV-seropositive. Written as DNA, the CDR3 is TGTGCCAGCAGTTTAAGTCAGGGGGGCTACGAGCAGTACTTC. This codes for CASSLSQGGYEQYF.